A single sample is the source of the 21 T cell receptor beta chains below, sequenced in a study of chemoradiotherapy in HPV16-positive cancers. The repertoire was sequenced with immunoSEQ multiplex PCR; TCRdb's copy has only in-frame clones and lacks some. The data show more than 1,500 clones, approximately 77% seen once. The sequences come from tumor tissue, collected from a patient who underwent chemoradiotherapy. Every receptor here comes from a human donor with HPV-associated anogenital cancer.

The chain links TRBV5-1 to TRBJ2-6; 7 bases agree with TRBD1. The length of the CDR3 is 17 residues. V shed 4 bases and J 0 bases; nucleotides not matched to a gene: 7. Germline V gene sequence: CDR1 SGHRS, CDR2 YFSETQ. CDR3 bases: TGCGCCAGCAGCGGTGGCAGGGGGTCCTCTGGGGCCAACGTCCTGACTTTC. It translates to CASSGGRGSSGANVLTF.

The chain combines TRBV6-5 with TRBJ2-2; 8 bases line up with TRBD1. This CDR3 region has 16 residues. V shed 1 base, J shed 6 bases, and the junction held 7 bases outside the gene matches. The germline V gene has CDR1 MNHEY and CDR2 SVGAGI. CDR3 coding DNA: TGTGCCAGCAGTTACTGGGCAGGGGGCGATTCCGGGGAGCTGTTTTTT. As protein: CASSYWAGGDSGELFF.

This rearrangement joins TRBV5-1 to TRBJ2-7, with no clear D. Germline V gene sequence: CDR1 SGHRS, CDR2 YFSETQ. Trimming stripped 4 bases from V and 3 bases from J, with 11 bases between. CDR3 length equals 13 residues. This chain's CDR3 is CASSRATDYEQYF. DNA for the CDR3: TGCGCCAGCAGCCGAGCGACTGACTACGAGCAGTACTTC.

Sample share makes this clone large (0.1 to 1%). This CDR3 is CSVSGDYTGELFF. The CDR3 DNA reads as TGCAGCGTTTCAGGGGATTACACCGGGGAGCTGTTTTTT. The chain links TRBV29-1 to TRBJ2-2; maybe TRBD1 (6 bases). V lost 5 bases to trimming and J lost 3 bases, with 10 bases between them. Germline V gene lookup returns CDR1 SQVTM and CDR2 ANQGSEA. The CDR3 consists of 13 residues.

This chain links TRBV5-8 with TRBJ2-1; D remains ambiguous. There are 13 residues in the CDR3. The V end lost 0 bases, the J end lost 6 bases, and 7 bases lay between the germline ends. Germline CDR1 is SGHTS and CDR2 is YDEGEE. The CDR3 loop is CASSLAQANEQFF. The DNA for the CDR3 is TGTGCCAGCAGCTTGGCCCAGGCCAATGAGCAGTTCTTC. Full variable domain (rest looked up from reference TRBV5-8 and TRBJ2-1): EAGVTQSPTHLIKTRGQQATLRCSPISGHTSVYWYQQALGLGLQFLLWYDEGEERNRGNFPPRFSGRQFPNYSSELNVNALELEDSALYLCASSLAQANEQFFGPGTRLTVL.

CDR3 region: CASSLNRDSNEQFF. CDR3 DNA sequence: TGTGCCAGCTCACTAAACCGGGACAGCAATGAGCAGTTCTTC. The V gene is TRBV18, the J gene TRBJ2-1; the match to TRBD1 covers 7 bases. This CDR3 is built from 14 residues. With 4 bases clipped from V and 6 bases from J, the junction kept 6 bases outside the gene matches. Per the germline V gene, CDR1 is KGHSH and CDR2 is LQKENI.

This sequence joins TRBV30 and TRBJ1-1; possible D gene TRBD1, 6 bases. This CDR3 comprises 13 residues. Trimming took off 0 bases at V and 8 bases at J, with 13 bases between the two ends. Germline CDR1 reads GTSNPN; CDR2 reads SVGIG (reference sequence). The CDR3 reads CAWSVIQGHEAFF. CDR3 in DNA: TGTGCCTGGAGTGTAATTCAGGGGCACGAAGCTTTCTTT.

V usage is TRBV5-1 and J usage is TRBJ2-7; 11 bases fit TRBD2. V lost 0 bases to trimming and J lost 3 bases; unmatched junction nucleotides: 2. From germline, CDR1 is SGHRS and CDR2 YFSETQ. The CDR3 contains 15 residues. The CDR3 sequence: CASSLGTSGFYEQYF. CDR3 DNA sequence: TGCGCCAGCAGCTTGGGGACTAGCGGGTTCTACGAGCAGTACTTC.

This sequence joins TRBV5-6 and TRBJ1-6; D remains ambiguous. The ends were cut back, 0 bases at V and 7 bases at J, with 8 bases in the middle. Germline assignment: CDR1 SGHDT and CDR2 YYEEEE. This CDR3 is 14 amino acids long. CDR3 protein: CASSLGQKNSPLHF. CDR3 in DNA: TGTGCCAGCAGCTTGGGACAAAAAAATTCACCCCTCCACTTT. The whole variable domain, filled in from reference TRBV5-6 and TRBJ1-6, reads DAGVTQSPTHLIKTRGQQVTLRCSPKSGHDTVSWYQQALGQGPQFIFQYYEEEERQRGNFPDRFSGHQFPNYSSELNVNALLLGDSALYLCASSLGQKNSPLHFGNGTRLTVT.

The V and J genes are TRBV7-3 and TRBJ2-3; D remains ambiguous. Per the germline V gene, CDR1 is SGHTA and CDR2 is FQGTGA. The CDR3 is 14 residues long. Deletions cut 0 bases from V and 0 bases from J, with 4 bases between. The CDR3 sequence is CASSLTGSTDTQYF. CDR3 DNA sequence: TGTGCCAGCAGCTTAACAGGTAGCACAGATACGCAGTATTTT.

The DNA for the CDR3 is TGTGCCATCAGTGAGTCTTGGGGGATCGACACTGAAGCTTTCTTT. This codes for CAISESWGIDTEAFF. V usage is TRBV10-3 and J usage is TRBJ1-1; D is perhaps TRBD1 (5 bases). CDR3 length: 15 residues. The V gene lost 0 bases and the J gene lost 3 bases, with 11 bases spanning the gap. CDR1 ENHRY and CDR2 SYGVKD come from the germline V gene.

This chain joins TRBV30 and TRBJ2-3; unclear D gene. Between the trimmed V and J ends, which lost 4 bases and 2 bases, there was a span of 10 bases. This CDR3 contains 13 residues. Germline V gene data show CDR1 as GTSNPN and CDR2 as SVGIG (reference sequence). The CDR3 loop is CAWKFNPTDTQYF. CDR3 coding DNA: TGTGCCTGGAAATTTAACCCCACAGATACGCAGTATTTT.

The CDR3 region has the DNA TGCGCCAGCAGCTTGGTGCTAGCGGGGAGACCGGGAGGATCCTACGAGCAGTACTTC. It specifies CASSLVLAGRPGGSYEQYF. The rearrangement uses TRBV5-1 and TRBJ2-7; TRBD2 matches 9 bases. V lost 0 bases to trimming and J lost 1 base; unmatched junction nucleotides: 14. Germline CDR1 SGHRS, CDR2 YFSETQ. This CDR3 is 19 amino acids long.

This clone was seen only a few times. The rearrangement uses TRBV7-9 and TRBJ2-3; tentative D call: TRBD1 (8 bases). V was trimmed by 7 bases and J by 4 bases, leaving 15 bases between them. CDR3 length: 14 amino acids. The germline V gene encodes CDR1 SEHNR and CDR2 FQNEAQ (reference sequence). CDR3 amino acids: CASTAGTGPDTQYF. For the CDR3, the DNA is TGTGCCAGCACAGCGGGGACAGGCCCAGATACGCAGTATTTT.

This chain uses TRBV7-2 with TRBJ2-3; TRBD2 aligns across 10 bases. V was pared by 3 bases and J by 3 bases, with 0 bases of the junction left unmatched. The CDR3 sequence is 14 residues long. Germline-derived CDR1 and CDR2 are SGHTA and FQGNSA. CDR3: CASSLGLATDTQYF. For the CDR3, the DNA is TGTGCCAGCAGCTTGGGACTAGCGACAGATACGCAGTATTTT.

This clone was counted a single time. The chain links TRBV11-2 to TRBJ1-1; D not resolved. The CDR3 consists of 13 residues. The V gene's germline CDR1 is SGHAT and CDR2 FQNNGV. Trimming removed 5 bases from V and 0 bases from J, with 7 bases in between. The CDR3 region has the DNA TGTGCCAGCAGCGGGCAGATGAACACTGAAGCTTTCTTT. It encodes CASSGQMNTEAFF.

The V and J genes are TRBV4-1 and TRBJ1-4, with D unresolved. Trimming stripped 0 bases from V and 5 bases from J, with 10 bases between. The CDR3 sequence is 15 residues long. From germline, CDR1 is MGHRA and CDR2 YSYEKL. CDR3 nucleotides: TGCGCCAGCAGCCAAGAAGGGTTGGAGAATGAAAAACTGTTTTTT. It is translated as CASSQEGLENEKLFF.

This sequence joins TRBV6-9 and TRBJ2-7; TRBD2 agrees at 12 bases. CDR3 length: 15 amino acids. Looked up from germline, CDR1 is MNHGY and CDR2 is SVAAGI. V lost 7 bases and J lost 5; bases outside the gene matches: 9. The CDR3 loop reads CASKMGLAGGDEQYF. CDR3 nucleotides: TGTGCCAGCAAAATGGGGCTAGCGGGAGGGGACGAGCAGTACTTC.

The chain joins TRBV5-1 to TRBJ2-5; no reliable D call. V was pared by 0 bases and J by 4 bases, with 4 bases between. Germline lookup yields CDR1 SGHRS and CDR2 YFSETQ. The CDR3 has 12 residues. The CDR3: CASSLVVETQYF. CDR3 in DNA: TGCGCCAGCAGCTTGGTTGTAGAGACCCAGTACTTC.

The chain links TRBV10-3 to TRBJ2-2; D gene uncertain. The V gene's germline CDR1 is ENHRY and CDR2 SYGVKD. Trimming removed 11 bases from V and 2 bases from J, with 15 bases in between. This CDR3 contains 14 residues. CDR3 in DNA: TGTGCCTCCCTCGAAGGGTACAACACCGGGGAGCTGTTTTTT. It yields the protein CASLEGYNTGELFF.

J is TRBJ2-7 and V is TRBV19; weak D call: TRBD2 (5 bases). This CDR3 is built from 13 residues. In germline, CDR1 is LNHDA, CDR2 SQIVND (reference sequence). Trimming pared 8 bases from V and 0 bases from J, leaving 11 bases between. This chain's CDR3 is CASSQRNSYEQYF. The CDR3 DNA sequence: TGTGCCAGTTCTCAGCGGAACTCCTACGAGCAGTACTTC. The variable domain in full, completed from reference TRBV19 and TRBJ2-7, reads DGGITQSPKYLFRKEGQNVTLSCEQNLNHDAMYWYRQDPGQGLRLIYYSQIVNDFQKGDIAEGYSVSREKKESFPLTVTSAQKNPTAFYLCASSQRNSYEQYFGPGTRLTVT.